Each of the 24 T cell receptor beta chains below was sequenced from the same sample in a study of OX40 agonist ivuxolimab in advanced cancers. The method was immunoSEQ multiplex PCR; TCRdb's version includes in-frame clones alone and lacks a portion of them. Of around 80,000 clones listed, roughly four fifths are singletons. The sequencing used CD4+ or CD8+ T cells sorted from blood, collected in a trial of the OX40 agonist ivuxolimab. These receptors originate from an adult with an advanced solid tumor such as melanoma, head and neck, liver or kidney cancer.

The gene calls are TRBV28 and TRBJ2-1, with 7 bases fitting TRBD2. V shed 7 bases and J 5 bases; nucleotides not matched to a gene: 5. CDR1 is MDHEN, CDR2 SYDVKM, per germline. CDR3 length equals 13 residues. The CDR3 DNA reads TGTGCCAGCAAGGGACTATGGAACAATGAGCAGTTCTTC. Its translation is CASKGLWNNEQFF.

The gene calls are TRBV7-2 and TRBJ2-6; D ambiguous. CDR1 SGHTA and CDR2 FQGNSA come from the germline V gene. V shed 0 bases and J shed 1 base, with 7 bases lying between them. The CDR3 loop spans 16 amino acids. CDR3 sequence: CASSLARLSGANVLTF. The CDR3 nucleotides are TGTGCCAGCAGCTTAGCCCGGCTATCTGGGGCCAACGTCCTGACTTTC.

The chain combines TRBV5-4 with TRBJ2-5, with no clear D. The V and J ends lost 6 bases and 0 bases respectively, with 6 bases between them. Per germline, CDR1 SGHNT and CDR2 YYREEE (reference sequence). The CDR3 loop spans 12 amino acids. Written as DNA, the CDR3 is TGTGCCAGCACCCCGAACCAAGAGACCCAGTACTTC. Amino acid sequence: CASTPNQETQYF.

The chain uses TRBV7-8 and TRBJ2-7; 9 nucleotides agree with TRBD1. Losses at the gene ends were 4 bases for V and 2 bases for J; bases not matched to a gene: 3. The CDR3 sequence is 14 residues long. The germline V gene has CDR1 SGHVS and CDR2 FQNEAQ. The CDR3 is CASSWGQGPYEQYF. DNA of the CDR3: TGTGCCAGCAGCTGGGGACAGGGTCCCTACGAGCAGTACTTC.

In its sample, this clone was seen a few times. The chain recombines TRBV2 with TRBJ1-6, with D maybe TRBD1 (6 bases). The germline V gene has CDR1 SNHLY and CDR2 FYNNEI. Deletions cut 7 bases from V and 7 bases from J, with 11 bases between. CDR3 length: 13 residues. The CDR3: CASMTDRNSPLHF. In DNA form, the CDR3 reads TGTGCCAGCATGACGGACAGAAATTCACCCCTCCACTTT.

The rearrangement links TRBV28 to TRBJ2-5; D is undetermined. V was cut by 9 bases and J by 5 bases, with 16 bases left in between. This CDR3 contains 13 residues. In germline, CDR1 is MDHEN, CDR2 SYDVKM. CDR3 nucleotides: TGTGCCAGTCAACCCGAGGTTTCGGAGACCCAGTACTTC. Its translation: CASQPEVSETQYF.

The table lists this clone with a few counts. The rearrangement joins TRBV5-4 to TRBJ2-3; 7 bases are a match to TRBD2. The V gene's germline CDR1 is SGHNT and CDR2 YYREEE (reference sequence). Trimming at V came to 4 bases and at J to 3 bases, leaving 11 bases not matched to a gene. The CDR3 extends over 16 amino acids. In nucleotides, the CDR3 is TGTGCCAGCAGCGGGGCGGGAGACTGGGTGACAGATACGCAGTATTTT. It is translated as CASSGAGDWVTDTQYF.

The table lists this clone with a count of one. The chain carries TRBV29-1 and TRBJ2-1; 8 bases are a match to TRBD2. The CDR3 length is 14 residues. CDR1 and CDR2 (germline): SQVTM, ANQGSEA. V shed 4 bases and J 8 bases; nucleotides not matched to a gene: 10. In DNA, the CDR3 is TGCAGCGTTGCCCGGACTAGCTCGGCCGATGAGCAGTTCTTC. This sequence encodes CSVARTSSADEQFF.

This clone was counted a few times. The chain combines TRBV28 with TRBJ2-7; unclear D gene. The CDR3 sequence is 13 residues long. V lost 0 bases to trimming and J lost 2 bases, with 5 bases between them. Germline assignment: CDR1 MDHEN and CDR2 SYDVKM. CDR3 residues: CASSLWDPYEQYF. DNA for the CDR3: TGTGCCAGCAGTTTATGGGACCCCTACGAGCAGTACTTC. The full variable domain, in which reference TRBV28 and TRBJ2-7 provide the parts outside the CDR3, is DVKVTQSSRYLVKRTGEKVFLECVQDMDHENMFWYRQDPGLGLRLIYFSYDVKMKEKGDIPEGYSVSREKKERFSLILESASTNQTSMYLCASSLWDPYEQYFGPGTRLTVT.

This clone was counted only a few times. This sequence joins TRBV28 and TRBJ1-2; 7 bases fit TRBD1. CDR3 length: 12 amino acids. V lost 2 bases to trimming and J lost 8 bases; unmatched junction nucleotides: 2. Germline assignment: CDR1 MDHEN and CDR2 SYDVKM. This CDR3 reads CASSLQGGGYTF. CDR3 nucleotide sequence: TGTGCCAGCAGTTTACAGGGGGGAGGCTACACCTTC.

The gene calls are TRBV6-1 and TRBJ2-1; D is undetermined. V was shortened by 1 base and J by 7 bases, with 17 bases between the two germline ends. Germline-derived CDR1 and CDR2 are MNHNS and SASEGT. The CDR3 has 16 amino acids. CDR3 amino acids: CASSEVWGTSANEQFF. CDR3 coding DNA: TGTGCCAGCAGTGAAGTTTGGGGTACCTCTGCTAATGAGCAGTTCTTC.

The chain links TRBV6-1 to TRBJ1-3; D call uncertain. Germline CDR1 MNHNS, CDR2 SASEGT. The CDR3 is 16 residues long. V was trimmed by 3 bases and J by 4 bases, leaving 16 bases between them. CDR3 residues: CASSDRTGPLGNTIYF. The CDR3 DNA follows: TGTGCCAGCAGTGACCGGACCGGGCCTTTAGGAAACACCATATATTTT.

J is TRBJ1-1 and V is TRBV19; 9 bases match TRBD1. V shed 8 bases, J shed 3 bases, and the junction held 13 bases outside the gene matches. Germline V gene sequence: CDR1 LNHDA, CDR2 SQIVND (reference sequence). The CDR3 spans 16 residues. The CDR3 here is CASRDRASGLYTEAFF. DNA for the CDR3: TGTGCCAGTCGGGACAGGGCCTCAGGTCTATACACTGAAGCTTTCTTT. The whole variable domain, filled in from reference TRBV19 and TRBJ1-1, reads DGGITQSPKYLFRKEGQNVTLSCEQNLNHDAMYWYRQDPGQGLRLIYYSQIVNDFQKGDIAEGYSVSREKKESFPLTVTSAQKNPTAFYLCASRDRASGLYTEAFFGQGTRLTVV.

The V gene is TRBV4-1, the J gene TRBJ1-3; no definite D call. This CDR3 has 11 amino acids. The V gene lost 8 bases and the J gene lost 6 bases, with 8 bases spanning the gap. Germline V gives CDR1 MGHRA, CDR2 YSYEKL. CDR3 in amino acids: CASYGSNTIYF. The DNA for the CDR3 is TGCGCCAGCTATGGATCAAACACCATATATTTT.

V and J are TRBV5-1 and TRBJ2-3; D perhaps matches TRBD2 (5 bases). The CDR3 sequence is 16 residues long. Germline assignment: CDR1 SGHRS and CDR2 YFSETQ. V lost 0 bases and J lost 2, with 13 bases in between. DNA for the CDR3: TGCGCCAGCAGCTTGGACCAGCGGTCCTCCACAGATACGCAGTATTTT. Translation gives CASSLDQRSSTDTQYF.

The CDR3 is CASSVGGLAGYNEQFF. The CDR3 DNA follows: TGTGCCAGCAGTGTGGGGGGACTAGCGGGGTACAATGAGCAGTTCTTC. The chain combines TRBV6-1 with TRBJ2-1, with 13 bases that match TRBD2. The germline V gene has CDR1 MNHNS and CDR2 SASEGT. J gave up 4 bases and V 4 bases, and 4 bases lay outside the gene matches. CDR3 size: 16 residues.

This chain uses TRBV21-1 with TRBJ2-2; the listed D gene, TRBD2, was not tested against the DNA. TRBV21-1 is described as a pseudogene. This CDR3 has 18 amino acids. CDR3 sequence (DNA): TGTGCCACACGATACCCCGCGCGGGGGGGGCCGGGCACCGGGGAGCTGTTTTTT. Translated: CATRYPARGGPGTGELFF.

This clone was seen only a few times. This sequence joins TRBV28 and TRBJ1-6; 9 nucleotides agree with TRBD1. The CDR3 has 16 residues. From germline, CDR1 is MDHEN and CDR2 SYDVKM. The trim removed 6 bases at V and 3 bases at J, leaving 6 bases unmatched. The CDR3 DNA sequence: TGTGCCAGCAGCCGGGACAGGGAACTCTATAATTCACCCCTCCACTTT. The encoded protein is CASSRDRELYNSPLHF.

The chain couples TRBV10-2 to TRBJ2-3; no clear D. The V gene lost 6 bases and the J gene lost 5 bases, with 18 bases spanning the gap. This CDR3 is 15 amino acids long. Germline V lookup: CDR1 WSHSY, CDR2 SAAADI. For the CDR3, the DNA is TGCGCCAGCAGGGACCCCAAAGAGAGGAAAGATACGCAGTATTTT. Translating it yields CASRDPKERKDTQYF.

The CDR3 DNA sequence: TGTGCCAGCTCGGCGGGGGCAGCCGACAATGAAAAACTGTTTTTT. Its translation: CASSAGAADNEKLFF. This chain connects TRBV18 to TRBJ1-4; D may be TRBD1 (6 bases). V dropped 6 bases and J dropped 5 bases, with 16 bases sitting between them. Germline assignment: CDR1 KGHSH and CDR2 LQKENI. This CDR3 region has 15 residues. The full variable domain, its missing parts supplied by reference TRBV18 and TRBJ1-4, is NAGVMQNPRHLVRRRGQEARLRCSPMKGHSHVYWYRQLPEEGLKFMVYLQKENIIDESGMPKERFSAEFPKEGPSILRIQQVVRGDSAAYFCASSAGAADNEKLFFGSGTQLSVL.

The rearrangement uses TRBV4-3 and TRBJ2-7, with a weak D call TRBD2 (6 bases). CDR1 is LGHNA, CDR2 YSLEER, per germline. With 2 bases removed from V and 6 bases from J, the gap between germline ends came to 14 bases. This CDR3 contains 14 residues. This chain's CDR3 is CASSQWVGSFEQYF. CDR3 nucleotides: TGCGCCAGCAGCCAATGGGTCGGGAGTTTCGAGCAGTACTTC.

The chain joins TRBV27 to TRBJ2-2; 13 positions agree with TRBD2. The CDR3 is 19 amino acids. Trimming at V came to 2 bases and at J to 5 bases, leaving 11 bases not matched to a gene. Germline CDR1 reads MNHEY; CDR2 reads SMNVEV (reference sequence). CDR3 sequence reads: CASSLRLAGGRTSTGELFF. In nucleotides, the CDR3 is TGTGCCAGCAGTTTACGACTAGCGGGAGGTCGAACGAGTACCGGGGAGCTGTTTTTT.

CDR3 bases: TGTGCCAGCAGCTTGGGACTGGGAACTAATTCACCCCTCCACTTT. It encodes CASSLGLGTNSPLHF. The J gene is TRBJ1-6, the V gene TRBV5-6; D uncertain. CDR3 length equals 15 residues. The V gene lost 0 bases and the J gene lost 6 bases, with 10 bases spanning the gap. Germline V gene lookup returns CDR1 SGHDT and CDR2 YYEEEE.

The CDR3: CASIGAGSSYNEQFF. The DNA of the CDR3 is TGTGCCAGCATAGGAGCGGGATCCTCCTACAATGAGCAGTTCTTC. J is TRBJ2-1 and V is TRBV6-4; TRBD2 agrees at 7 bases. Germline V gives CDR1 MRHNA, CDR2 SNTAGT. The V gene end was trimmed by 7 bases and the J gene end by 0 bases; junction bases not matched to a gene: 6. The CDR3 covers 15 residues.